The text below deals with one T cell receptor beta chain. This sample is part of a study of T cell changes during pregnancy in multiple sclerosis. Sequenced by immunoSEQ multiplex PCR; TCRdb stores in-frame clones only, minus some. Of 40,000 to 50,000 clones listed, 91% are singletons. Germline V gene data show CDR1 as MDHEN and CDR2 as SYDVKM. This CDR3 has 14 residues. The ends were cut back, 8 bases at V and 3 bases at J, with 16 bases in the middle. The source is a female donor in good health, enrolled as a control in a pregnancy study. This chain connects TRBV28 to TRBJ1-2; D might be TRBD1 (6 bases). This specimen consisted of CD4+ T cells from peripheral blood mononuclear cells, obtained after pregnancy. In DNA form, the CDR3 reads TGTGCCAGCGAGGACAGTAGCACTCACTATGGCTACACCTTC. Its translation is CASEDSSTHYGYTF.